These 22 T cell receptor beta chains originate from one sample sequenced in a study of blood T cell repertoires in COVID-19. Clones were sequenced by immunoSEQ multiplex PCR, and TCRdb holds only the in-frame ones, with some missing. The data contain 52,000 or so clones, about 75% of them seen just once; the ten biggest clones take up roughly a fifth. Sequenced material: peripheral blood. These receptors were taken from a man aged 50-59 years with active or convalescent COVID-19.

The J gene is TRBJ1-1, the V gene TRBV7-8; a weak D match, TRBD1 (5 bases). Germline values: CDR1 SGHVS, CDR2 FQNEAQ. The V and J ends lost 3 bases and 0 bases respectively, with 17 bases between them. The CDR3 has 17 residues. In DNA form, the CDR3 reads TGTGCCAGCAGCTTGGATACAGGTGGTCCCATGAACACTGAAGCTTTCTTT. Amino acid sequence: CASSLDTGGPMNTEAFF.

This chain uses TRBV2 with TRBJ1-2, with 7 bases that match TRBD1. Germline V gene lookup returns CDR1 SNHLY and CDR2 FYNNEI. This CDR3 spans 13 amino acids. Trimming removed 6 bases from V and 5 bases from J; junction bases left unmatched: 6. CDR3 amino acids: CASSPGQLYGYTF. The CDR3 bases are TGTGCCAGCAGCCCGGGACAGTTATATGGCTACACCTTC.

This chain joins TRBV5-1 and TRBJ2-5; D not certain. CDR1 is SGHRS, CDR2 YFSETQ, per germline. This CDR3 contains 12 residues. The germline V and J ends were trimmed by 0 bases and 5 bases, with 5 bases remaining between them. CDR3: CASSLASETQYF. The CDR3 DNA sequence: TGCGCCAGCAGCTTGGCCAGTGAGACCCAGTACTTC.

The table lists this clone with a count of one. This chain uses TRBV11-3 with TRBJ1-2; D is ambiguous. CDR3 length: 13 residues. CDR1 is SGHNT, CDR2 YENEEA, per germline. V was shortened by 4 bases and J by 1 base, with 7 bases between the two germline ends. This chain's CDR3 is CASSSSYNYGYTF. CDR3 DNA: TGTGCCAGCAGCTCCTCCTATAACTATGGCTACACCTTC. The whole variable domain, filled in from reference TRBV11-3 and TRBJ1-2, reads EAGVVQSPRYKIIEKKQPVAFWCNPISGHNTLYWYLQNLGQGPELLIRYENEEAVDDSQLPKDRFSAERLKGVDSTLKIQPAELGDSAVYLCASSSSYNYGYTFGSGTRLTVV.

The chain couples TRBV5-8 to TRBJ1-5; 7 bases map to TRBD1. CDR3 length equals 14 residues. Germline trimming cut 1 base from V and 6 bases from J; bases unmatched to any gene: 4. CDR1 and CDR2 from the germline V gene are SGHTS and YDEGEE. CDR3 loop: CASSLQAGGQPQHF. The CDR3, as DNA: TGTGCCAGCAGCTTGCAGGCAGGGGGTCAGCCCCAGCATTTT.

The chain combines TRBV5-1 with TRBJ2-5, with D maybe TRBD1 (7 bases). Germline V gene lookup returns CDR1 SGHRS and CDR2 YFSETQ. The CDR3 extends over 14 amino acids. Trimming took off 4 bases at V and 2 bases at J, with 12 bases between the two ends. This CDR3 is CASSLAGGQETQYF. In nucleotides, the CDR3 is TGCGCCAGCAGCCTGGCAGGGGGGCAAGAGACCCAGTACTTC.

The chain couples TRBV6-5 to TRBJ1-6; 7 bases line up with TRBD1. The CDR3 is made up of 14 amino acids. The germline V gene has CDR1 MNHEY and CDR2 SVGAGI. V shed 6 bases, J shed 10 bases, and the junction held 9 bases outside the gene matches. Written as DNA, the CDR3 is TGTGCCAGCAGGCCCGGACAGGCCCAATCACCCCTCCACTTT. This translates into CASRPGQAQSPLHF.

V gene TRBV12-3 or TRBV12-4 combines with J gene TRBJ1-5; 9 positions agree with TRBD1. The CDR3 has 13 amino acids. The trim removed 8 bases at V and 4 bases at J, leaving 3 bases unmatched. The CDR3 reads CASDRGWNQPQHF. The CDR3 nucleotides are TGTGCCAGCGACAGGGGGTGGAATCAGCCCCAGCATTTT.

V and J are TRBV30 and TRBJ2-1, with TRBD2 as a possible D gene (6 bases). Per the germline V gene, CDR1 is GTSNPN and CDR2 is SVGIG (reference sequence). Trimming took 2 bases from V and 6 from J, leaving 14 bases between them. The CDR3 is made up of 14 amino acids. CDR3 in DNA: TGTGCCTGGAGTAAACTAGGCGGGATCAATGAGCAGTTCTTC. Translation gives CAWSKLGGINEQFF.

V usage is TRBV29-1 and J usage is TRBJ1-1; possible D gene TRBD1, 5 bases. Per germline, CDR1 SQVTM and CDR2 ANQGSEA. The CDR3 contains 12 residues. The V gene lost 6 bases and the J gene lost 6 bases, with 14 bases spanning the gap. The CDR3 sequence is CSVGSGGAEAFF. CDR3 bases: TGCAGCGTCGGATCGGGAGGGGCTGAAGCTTTCTTT.

This chain connects TRBV18 to TRBJ1-2, with TRBD1 identical over 10 bases. Germline lookup yields CDR1 KGHSH and CDR2 LQKENI. J lost 4 bases, V lost 5 bases, and 7 bases had no gene match. The CDR3 runs 15 residues. The CDR3 reads CASSDDRGLVYGYTF. DNA of the CDR3: TGTGCCAGCTCAGACGACAGGGGGCTGGTCTATGGCTACACCTTC.

The chain is built from TRBV3-1 (or the pseudogene TRBV3-2) and TRBJ1-1; 10 positions match TRBD1. Trimming at V came to 1 base and at J to 6 bases, leaving 2 bases not matched to a gene. Germline CDR1 LGHDT, CDR2 YNNKEL (reference sequence). The CDR3 covers 14 residues. The CDR3 is CASSQGTGGPEAFF. The CDR3, as DNA: TGTGCCAGCAGCCAAGGGACAGGGGGTCCTGAAGCTTTCTTT.

This chain connects TRBV19 to TRBJ2-7; TRBD1 matches at 7 bases. Per the germline V gene, CDR1 is LNHDA and CDR2 is SQIVND (reference sequence). This CDR3 contains 15 residues. The V gene end was trimmed by 8 bases and the J gene end by 3 bases; junction bases not matched to a gene: 13. The CDR3 coding sequence is TGTGCCAGTCGAGACAGTACAGGGACAGACTACGAGCAGTACTTC. Translating it yields CASRDSTGTDYEQYF.

The chain links TRBV4-2 to TRBJ2-2; 12 bases align to TRBD2. Germline V lookup: CDR1 LGHNA, CDR2 YNFKEQ. V gave up 1 base and J gave up 7 bases; unmatched junction bases: 4. The CDR3 is made up of 16 amino acids. The CDR3: CASSQVTTSGSGELFF. CDR3 DNA sequence: TGTGCCAGCAGCCAAGTAACGACTAGCGGGAGCGGGGAGCTGTTTTTT.

Remarks on this clone: Just one base apart from a much larger clone, this may be a read error. The chain links TRBV19 to TRBJ1-1; D is possibly TRBD1 (6 bases). CDR1 is LNHDA and CDR2 is SQIVND in the germline V gene (reference sequence). The CDR3 contains 13 residues. Written as DNA, the CDR3 is TGTCCCAGCCATGGGGGGGTGGGGGGGGCAGCTTTCTTT. Amino acid sequence: CPSHGGVGGAAFF.

This chain links TRBV28 with TRBJ2-1, with D possibly matching TRBD1 (5 bases). The V end was cut by 2 bases, the J end by 0 bases, with 8 bases between. Germline V lookup: CDR1 MDHEN, CDR2 SYDVKM. The CDR3 runs 15 residues. The CDR3 coding sequence is TGTGCCAGCAGTTTAACAGGACCCTCCTACAATGAGCAGTTCTTC. This encodes CASSLTGPSYNEQFF.

The chain carries TRBV5-1 and TRBJ1-4; no reliable D call. Germline loops: CDR1 SGHRS, CDR2 YFSETQ. The V gene lost 4 bases and the J gene lost 5 bases, with 21 bases spanning the gap. This CDR3 contains 17 residues. In DNA form, the CDR3 reads TGCGCCAGCAGCCCTAGTGTCGGGAGTCCGGGCAATGAAAAACTGTTTTTT. Translating gives CASSPSVGSPGNEKLFF.

The chain links TRBV5-5 to TRBJ2-1; a possible D gene is TRBD1 (6 bases). V lost 4 bases to trimming and J lost 2 bases, with 10 bases between them. The CDR3 extends over 14 amino acids. In germline, CDR1 is SGHKS, CDR2 YYEKEE (reference sequence). Here the CDR3 DNA reads TGTGCCAGCAGCGTCCAGGGGCCCTACAATGAGCAGTTCTTC. Translated: CASSVQGPYNEQFF.

There are a few counts of this clone. The V and J genes are TRBV6-5 and TRBJ1-1, with D perhaps TRBD1 (5 bases). CDR1 and CDR2 (germline): MNHEY, SVGAGI. Trimming left V 0 bases short and J 5 bases short, with 13 bases between. This CDR3 has 15 residues. CDR3 bases: TGTGCCAGCAGTTACTCGGGGGGGTACGGGACTGAAGCTTTCTTT. Its translation: CASSYSGGYGTEAFF.

The chain's CDR3 is CASSTDRGFGELFF. The DNA for the CDR3 is TGTGCCAGCAGCACAGACAGGGGGTTCGGGGAGCTGTTTTTT. The rearrangement links TRBV7-2 to TRBJ2-2, with 9 bases that match TRBD1. V lost 5 bases and J lost 7; bases outside the gene matches: 5. From germline, CDR1 is SGHTA and CDR2 FQGNSA. CDR3 size: 14 residues.

The DNA of the CDR3 is TGCAGCGGAAGACTAATCGCCACAGATACGCAGTATTTT. This translates into CSGRLIATDTQYF. The chain employs TRBV29-1 and TRBJ2-3; tentatively, D is TRBD2 (5 bases). CDR1 and CDR2 from the germline V gene are SQVTM and ANQGSEA. CDR3 size: 13 residues. V gave up 7 bases and J gave up 2 bases, with 13 bases separating them.

This chain uses TRBV2 with TRBJ1-4; 7 positions agree with TRBD1. Losses at the gene ends were 11 bases for V and 7 bases for J; bases not matched to a gene: 16. Germline V lookup: CDR1 SNHLY, CDR2 FYNNEI. The CDR3 has 15 residues. Here the CDR3 DNA reads TGTGCCGGGATCGCTGACAGGGTGGGAGGTGAAAAACTGTTTTTT. Its translation: CAGIADRVGGEKLFF.